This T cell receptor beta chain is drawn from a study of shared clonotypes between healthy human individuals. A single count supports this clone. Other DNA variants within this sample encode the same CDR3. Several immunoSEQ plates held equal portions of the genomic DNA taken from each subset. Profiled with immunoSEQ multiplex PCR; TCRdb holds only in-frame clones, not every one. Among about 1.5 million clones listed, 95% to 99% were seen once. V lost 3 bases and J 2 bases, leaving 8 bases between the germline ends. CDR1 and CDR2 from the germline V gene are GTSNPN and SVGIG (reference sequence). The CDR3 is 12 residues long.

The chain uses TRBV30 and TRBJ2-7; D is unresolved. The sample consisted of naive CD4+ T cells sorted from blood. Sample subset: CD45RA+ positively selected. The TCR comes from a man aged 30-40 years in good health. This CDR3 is CAWSVGPYEQYF. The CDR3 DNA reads TGTGCCTGGAGCGTAGGGCCCTACGAGCAGTACTTC.